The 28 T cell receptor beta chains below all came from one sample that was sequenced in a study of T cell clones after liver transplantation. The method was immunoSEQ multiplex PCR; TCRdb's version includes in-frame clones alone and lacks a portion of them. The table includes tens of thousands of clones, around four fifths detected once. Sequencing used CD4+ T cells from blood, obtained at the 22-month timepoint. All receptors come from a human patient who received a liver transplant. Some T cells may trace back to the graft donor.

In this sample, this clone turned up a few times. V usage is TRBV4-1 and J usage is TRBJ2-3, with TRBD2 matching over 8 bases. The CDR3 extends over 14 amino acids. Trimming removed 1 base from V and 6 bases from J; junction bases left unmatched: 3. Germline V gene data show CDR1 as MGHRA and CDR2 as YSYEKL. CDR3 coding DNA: TGCGCCAGCAGCCAAGCGGGGGGGCGGGATACGCAGTATTTT. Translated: CASSQAGGRDTQYF.

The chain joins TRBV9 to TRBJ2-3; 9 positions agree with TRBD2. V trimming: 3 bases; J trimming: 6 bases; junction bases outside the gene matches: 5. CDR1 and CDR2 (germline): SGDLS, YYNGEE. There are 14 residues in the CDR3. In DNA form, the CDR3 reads TGTGCCAGCAGCGCGATCGGACTAGCGGATACGCAGTATTTT. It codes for CASSAIGLADTQYF.

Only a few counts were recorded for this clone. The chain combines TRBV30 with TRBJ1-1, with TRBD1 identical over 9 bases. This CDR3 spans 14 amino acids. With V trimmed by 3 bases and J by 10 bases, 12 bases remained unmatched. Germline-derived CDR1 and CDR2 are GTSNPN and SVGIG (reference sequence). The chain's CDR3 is CAWRAPGQGLGAFF. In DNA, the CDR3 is TGTGCCTGGAGGGCGCCGGGACAGGGATTAGGAGCTTTCTTT.

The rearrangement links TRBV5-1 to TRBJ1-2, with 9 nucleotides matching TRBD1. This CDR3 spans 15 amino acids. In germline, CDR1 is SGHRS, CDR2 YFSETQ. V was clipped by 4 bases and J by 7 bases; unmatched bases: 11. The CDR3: CASSGTGQGVRGYTF. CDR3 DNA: TGCGCCAGCAGCGGAACGGGACAGGGAGTCCGTGGCTACACCTTC.

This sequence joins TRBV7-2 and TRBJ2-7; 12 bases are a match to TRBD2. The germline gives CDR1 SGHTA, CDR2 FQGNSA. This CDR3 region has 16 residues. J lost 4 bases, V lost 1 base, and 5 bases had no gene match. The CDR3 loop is CASSLVASGGEYEQYF. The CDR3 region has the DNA TGTGCCAGCAGCTTAGTGGCTAGCGGGGGGGAGTACGAGCAGTACTTC.

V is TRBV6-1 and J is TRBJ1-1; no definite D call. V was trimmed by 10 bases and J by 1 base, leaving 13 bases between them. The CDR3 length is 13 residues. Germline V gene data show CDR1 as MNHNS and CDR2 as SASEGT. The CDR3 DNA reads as TGTGCCACCGCGGCTATCGGGAACACTGAAGCTTTCTTT. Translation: CATAAIGNTEAFF.

The DNA of the CDR3 is TGCGCCAGCAGCTTAGATTCAGAGCAGTACTTC. This sequence encodes CASSLDSEQYF. The chain couples TRBV5-1 to TRBJ2-7; D not certain. Germline CDR1 is SGHRS and CDR2 is YFSETQ. The V end lost 2 bases, the J end lost 7 bases, and 7 bases lay between the germline ends. This CDR3 contains 11 residues.

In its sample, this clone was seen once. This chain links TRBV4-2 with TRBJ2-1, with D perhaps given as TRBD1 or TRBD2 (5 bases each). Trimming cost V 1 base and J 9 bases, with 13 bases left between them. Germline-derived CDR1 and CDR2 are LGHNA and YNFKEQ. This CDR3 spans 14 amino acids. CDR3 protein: CASSQVTPGTEQFF. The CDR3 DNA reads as TGTGCCAGCAGCCAAGTAACCCCAGGGACTGAGCAGTTCTTC.

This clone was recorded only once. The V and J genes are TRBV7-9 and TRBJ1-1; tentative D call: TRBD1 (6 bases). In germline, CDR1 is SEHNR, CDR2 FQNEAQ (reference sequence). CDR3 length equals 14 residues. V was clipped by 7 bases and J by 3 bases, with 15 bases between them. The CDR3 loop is CASNPSGADTEAFF. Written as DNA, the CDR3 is TGTGCCAGCAACCCCTCGGGGGCTGACACTGAAGCTTTCTTT.

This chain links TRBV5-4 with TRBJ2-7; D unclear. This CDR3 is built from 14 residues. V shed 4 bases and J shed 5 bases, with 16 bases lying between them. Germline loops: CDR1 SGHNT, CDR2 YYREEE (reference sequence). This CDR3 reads CASSPRLSENEQYF. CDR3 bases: TGTGCCAGCAGCCCGCGATTGTCGGAAAACGAGCAGTACTTC.

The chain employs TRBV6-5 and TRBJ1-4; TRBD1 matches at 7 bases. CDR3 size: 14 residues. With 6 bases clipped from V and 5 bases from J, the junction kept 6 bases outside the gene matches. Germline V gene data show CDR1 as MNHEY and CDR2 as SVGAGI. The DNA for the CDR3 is TGTGCCAGCAGCCCCAGGGGGAGAAATGAAAAACTGTTTTTT. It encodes CASSPRGRNEKLFF.

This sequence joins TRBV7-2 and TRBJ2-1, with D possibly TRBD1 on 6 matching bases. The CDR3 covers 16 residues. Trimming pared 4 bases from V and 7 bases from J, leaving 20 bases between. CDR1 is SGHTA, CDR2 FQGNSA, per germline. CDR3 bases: TGTGCCAGCAGCTCAGAGGGGACAAGGATTTGGAATGAGCAGTTCTTC. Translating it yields CASSSEGTRIWNEQFF.

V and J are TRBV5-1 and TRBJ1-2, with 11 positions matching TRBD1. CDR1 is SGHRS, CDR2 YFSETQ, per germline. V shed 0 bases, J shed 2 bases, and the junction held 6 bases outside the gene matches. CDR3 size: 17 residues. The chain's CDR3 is CASSLALDRGQNYGYTF. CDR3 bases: TGCGCCAGCAGCTTGGCCTTGGACAGGGGGCAGAACTATGGCTACACCTTC.

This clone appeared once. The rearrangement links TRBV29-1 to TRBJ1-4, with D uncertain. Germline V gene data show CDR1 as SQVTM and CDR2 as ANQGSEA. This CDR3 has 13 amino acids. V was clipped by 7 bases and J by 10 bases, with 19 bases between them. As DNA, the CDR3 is TGCAGCGGCCGCCTGGGCATGGGCGGAAAACTGTTTTTT. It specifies CSGRLGMGGKLFF.

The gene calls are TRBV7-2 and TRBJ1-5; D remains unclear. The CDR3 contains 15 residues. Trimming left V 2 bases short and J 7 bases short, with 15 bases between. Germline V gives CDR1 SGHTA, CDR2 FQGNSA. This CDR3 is CASSLQSWGGQPQHF. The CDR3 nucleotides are TGTGCCAGCAGCTTACAATCGTGGGGAGGGCAGCCCCAGCATTTT.

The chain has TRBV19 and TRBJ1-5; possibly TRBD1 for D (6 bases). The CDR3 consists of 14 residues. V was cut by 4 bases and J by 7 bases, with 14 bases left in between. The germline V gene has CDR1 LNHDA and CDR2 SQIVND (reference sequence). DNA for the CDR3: TGTGCCAGTAGTAATCAGGGGAGAGAGCAGCCCCAGCATTTT. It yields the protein CASSNQGREQPQHF.

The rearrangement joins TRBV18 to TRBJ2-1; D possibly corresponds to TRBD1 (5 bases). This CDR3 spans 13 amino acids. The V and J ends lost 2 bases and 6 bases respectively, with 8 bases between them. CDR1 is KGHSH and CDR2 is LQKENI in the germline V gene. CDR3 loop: CASSPAGRNEQFF. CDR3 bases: TGTGCCAGCTCACCAGCAGGGCGCAATGAGCAGTTCTTC.

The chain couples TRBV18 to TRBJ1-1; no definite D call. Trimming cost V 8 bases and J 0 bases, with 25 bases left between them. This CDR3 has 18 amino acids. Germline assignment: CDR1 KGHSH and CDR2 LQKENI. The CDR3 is CASRLYQTFGRLNTEAFF. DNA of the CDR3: TGTGCCAGCCGCCTTTATCAAACATTCGGCAGGCTGAACACTGAAGCTTTCTTT.

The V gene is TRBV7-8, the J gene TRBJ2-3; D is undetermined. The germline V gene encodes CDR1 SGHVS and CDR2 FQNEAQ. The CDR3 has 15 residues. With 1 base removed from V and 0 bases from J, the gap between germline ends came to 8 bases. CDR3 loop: CASSLVGRSTDTQYF. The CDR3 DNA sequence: TGTGCCAGCAGCTTAGTAGGCCGAAGCACAGATACGCAGTATTTT. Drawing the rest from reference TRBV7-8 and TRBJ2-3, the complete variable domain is GAGVSQSPRYKVAKRGQDVALRCDPISGHVSLFWYQQALGQGPEFLTYFQNEAQLDKSGLPSDRFFAERPEGSVSTLKIQRTQQEDSAVYLCASSLVGRSTDTQYFGPGTRLTVL.

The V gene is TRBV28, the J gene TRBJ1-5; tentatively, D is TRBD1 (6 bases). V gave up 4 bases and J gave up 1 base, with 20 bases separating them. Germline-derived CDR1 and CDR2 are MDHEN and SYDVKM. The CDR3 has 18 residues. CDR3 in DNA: TGTGCCAGCAGTTCCACCTCGAGGGGGGGGCAGAGCAATCAGCCCCAGCATTTT. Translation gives CASSSTSRGGQSNQPQHF.

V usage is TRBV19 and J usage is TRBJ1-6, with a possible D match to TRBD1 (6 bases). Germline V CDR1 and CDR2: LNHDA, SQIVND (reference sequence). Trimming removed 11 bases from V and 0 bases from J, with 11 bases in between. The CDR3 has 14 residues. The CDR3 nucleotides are TGTGCCGCAGGGGTTCGCTCCTATAATTCACCCCTCCACTTT. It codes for CAAGVRSYNSPLHF.

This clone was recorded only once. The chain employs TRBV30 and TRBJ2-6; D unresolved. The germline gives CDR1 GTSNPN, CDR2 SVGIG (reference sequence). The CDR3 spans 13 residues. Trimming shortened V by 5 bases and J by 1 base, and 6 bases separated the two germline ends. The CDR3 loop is CAWESSGANVLTF. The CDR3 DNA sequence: TGTGCCTGGGAATCGTCTGGGGCCAACGTCCTGACTTTC.

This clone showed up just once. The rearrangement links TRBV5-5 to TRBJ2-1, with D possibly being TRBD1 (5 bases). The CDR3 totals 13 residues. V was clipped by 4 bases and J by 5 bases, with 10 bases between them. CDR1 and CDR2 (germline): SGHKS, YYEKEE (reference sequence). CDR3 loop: CASSETVDNEQFF. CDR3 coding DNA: TGTGCCAGCAGCGAGACAGTGGACAATGAGCAGTTCTTC.

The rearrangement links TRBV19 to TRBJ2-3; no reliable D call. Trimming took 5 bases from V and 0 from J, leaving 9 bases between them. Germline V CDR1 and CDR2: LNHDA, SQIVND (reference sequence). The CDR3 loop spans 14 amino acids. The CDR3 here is CASSPTSSTDTQYF. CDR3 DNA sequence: TGTGCCAGTAGTCCGACTTCTAGCACAGATACGCAGTATTTT.

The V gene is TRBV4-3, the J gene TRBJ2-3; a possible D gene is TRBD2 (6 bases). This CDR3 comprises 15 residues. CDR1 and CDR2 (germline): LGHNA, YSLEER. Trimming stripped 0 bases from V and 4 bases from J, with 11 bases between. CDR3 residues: CASSQDKLASDTQYF. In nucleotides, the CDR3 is TGCGCCAGCAGCCAAGATAAACTAGCTTCAGATACGCAGTATTTT.

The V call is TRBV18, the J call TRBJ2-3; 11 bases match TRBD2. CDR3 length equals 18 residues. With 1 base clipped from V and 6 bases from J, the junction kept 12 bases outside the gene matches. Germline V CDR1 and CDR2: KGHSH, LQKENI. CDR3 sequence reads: CASSPRSGIAGGRDTQYF. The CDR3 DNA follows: TGTGCCAGCTCACCACGCTCCGGGATAGCGGGGGGGCGTGATACGCAGTATTTT.

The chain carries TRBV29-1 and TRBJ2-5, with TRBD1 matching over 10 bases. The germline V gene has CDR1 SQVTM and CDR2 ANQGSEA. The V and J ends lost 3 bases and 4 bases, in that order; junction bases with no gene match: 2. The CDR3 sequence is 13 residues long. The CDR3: CSVEWDRGETQYF. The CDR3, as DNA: TGCAGCGTTGAGTGGGACAGGGGAGAGACCCAGTACTTC.

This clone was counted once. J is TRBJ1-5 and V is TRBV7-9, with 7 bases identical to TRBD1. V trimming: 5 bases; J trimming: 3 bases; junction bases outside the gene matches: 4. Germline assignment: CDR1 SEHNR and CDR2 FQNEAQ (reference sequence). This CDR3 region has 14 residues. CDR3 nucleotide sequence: TGTGCCAGCAGCCGGGACAGCTACAATCAGCCCCAGCATTTT. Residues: CASSRDSYNQPQHF.